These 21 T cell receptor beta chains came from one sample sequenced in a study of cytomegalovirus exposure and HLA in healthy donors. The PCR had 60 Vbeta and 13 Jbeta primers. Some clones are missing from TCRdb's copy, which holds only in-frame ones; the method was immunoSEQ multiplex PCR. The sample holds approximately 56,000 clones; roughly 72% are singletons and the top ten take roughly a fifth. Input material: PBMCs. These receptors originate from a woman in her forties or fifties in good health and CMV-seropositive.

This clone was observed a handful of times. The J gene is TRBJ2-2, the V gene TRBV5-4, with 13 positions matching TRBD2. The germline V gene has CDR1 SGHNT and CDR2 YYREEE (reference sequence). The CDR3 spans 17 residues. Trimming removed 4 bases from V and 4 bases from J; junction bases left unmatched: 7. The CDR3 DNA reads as TGTGCCAGCAGCCTCGGGACTAGCGGGACGGGCACCGGGGAGCTGTTTTTT. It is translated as CASSLGTSGTGTGELFF. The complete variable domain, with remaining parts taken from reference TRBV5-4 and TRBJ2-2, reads ETGVTQSPTHLIKTRGQQVTLRCSSQSGHNTVSWYQQALGQGPQFIFQYYREEENGRGNFPPRFSGLQFPNYSSELNVNALELDDSALYLCASSLGTSGTGTGELFFGEGSRLTVL.

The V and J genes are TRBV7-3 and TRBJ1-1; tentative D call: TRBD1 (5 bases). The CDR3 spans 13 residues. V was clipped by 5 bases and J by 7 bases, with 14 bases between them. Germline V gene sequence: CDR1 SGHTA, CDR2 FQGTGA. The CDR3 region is CASSPLIDSEAFF. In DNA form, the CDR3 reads TGTGCCAGCAGCCCATTAATAGACAGTGAAGCTTTCTTT.

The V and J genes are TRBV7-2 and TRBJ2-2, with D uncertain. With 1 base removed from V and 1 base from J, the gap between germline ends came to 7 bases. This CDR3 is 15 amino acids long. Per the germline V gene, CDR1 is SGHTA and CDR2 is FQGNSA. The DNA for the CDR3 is TGTGCCAGCAGCTTAGTCGGTGGGAACACCGGGGAGCTGTTTTTT. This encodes CASSLVGGNTGELFF.

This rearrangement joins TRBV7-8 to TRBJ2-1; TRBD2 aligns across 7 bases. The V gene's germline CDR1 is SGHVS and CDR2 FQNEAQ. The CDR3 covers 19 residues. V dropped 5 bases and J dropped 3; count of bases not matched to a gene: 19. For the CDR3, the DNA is TGTGCCAGCAGCCTTAGGACTAGTAATTTTCGGGTAGACTACAATGAGCAGTTCTTC. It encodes CASSLRTSNFRVDYNEQFF. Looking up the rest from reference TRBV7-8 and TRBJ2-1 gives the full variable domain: GAGVSQSPRYKVAKRGQDVALRCDPISGHVSLFWYQQALGQGPEFLTYFQNEAQLDKSGLPSDRFFAERPEGSVSTLKIQRTQQEDSAVYLCASSLRTSNFRVDYNEQFFGPGTRLTVL.

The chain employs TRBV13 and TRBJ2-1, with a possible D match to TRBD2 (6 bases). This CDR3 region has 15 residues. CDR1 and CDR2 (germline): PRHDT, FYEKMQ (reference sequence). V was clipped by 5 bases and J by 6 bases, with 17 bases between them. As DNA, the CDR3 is TGTGCCAGCAGCCTTTGGCGGGACTGGTCCAATGAGCAGTTCTTC. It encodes CASSLWRDWSNEQFF.

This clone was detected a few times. DNA for the CDR3: TGCAGTGCTAGATTTGGCGGGAGCCTGTACTTC. Translated, it gives CSARFGGSLYF. The gene calls are TRBV20-1 and TRBJ2-7; 7 positions agree with TRBD2. The length of the CDR3 is 11 residues. Germline CDR1 reads DFQATT; CDR2 reads SNEGSKA (reference sequence). The junction had 7 bases not matched to a gene; V was cut back by 2 bases and J by 12 bases.

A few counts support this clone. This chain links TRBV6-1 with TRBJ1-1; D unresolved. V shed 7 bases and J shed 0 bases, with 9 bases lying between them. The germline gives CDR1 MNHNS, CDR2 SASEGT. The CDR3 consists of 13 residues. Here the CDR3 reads CASTETLNTEAFF. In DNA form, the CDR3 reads TGTGCCAGCACGGAGACCCTGAACACTGAAGCTTTCTTT.

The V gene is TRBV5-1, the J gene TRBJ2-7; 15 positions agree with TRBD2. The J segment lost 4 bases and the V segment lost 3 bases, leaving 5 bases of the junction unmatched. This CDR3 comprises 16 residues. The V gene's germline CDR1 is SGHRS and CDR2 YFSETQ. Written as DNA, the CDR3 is TGCGCCAGCAGCTCCCTTGGGACTAGCGGGGGGTACGAGCAGTACTTC. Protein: CASSSLGTSGGYEQYF.

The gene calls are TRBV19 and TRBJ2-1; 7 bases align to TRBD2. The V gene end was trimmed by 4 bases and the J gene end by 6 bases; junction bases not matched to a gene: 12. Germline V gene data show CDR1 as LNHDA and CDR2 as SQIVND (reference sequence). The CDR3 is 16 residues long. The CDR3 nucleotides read TGTGCCAGTAGTACCTACGGTACTAGCGCCCTCAATGAGCAGTTCTTC. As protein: CASSTYGTSALNEQFF. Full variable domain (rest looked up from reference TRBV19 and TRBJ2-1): DGGITQSPKYLFRKEGQNVTLSCEQNLNHDAMYWYRQDPGQGLRLIYYSQIVNDFQKGDIAEGYSVSREKKESFPLTVTSAQKNPTAFYLCASSTYGTSALNEQFFGPGTRLTVL.

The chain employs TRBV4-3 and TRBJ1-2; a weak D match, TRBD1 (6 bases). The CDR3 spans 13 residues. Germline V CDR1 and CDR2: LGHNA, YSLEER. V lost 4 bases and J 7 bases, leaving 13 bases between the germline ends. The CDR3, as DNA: TGCGCCAGCAGCCGTCAGGGGTATGGTGGCTACACCTTC. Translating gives CASSRQGYGGYTF.

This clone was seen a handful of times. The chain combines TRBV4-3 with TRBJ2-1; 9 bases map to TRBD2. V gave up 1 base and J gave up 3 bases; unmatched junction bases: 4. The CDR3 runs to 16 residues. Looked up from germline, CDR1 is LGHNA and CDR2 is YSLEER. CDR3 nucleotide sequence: TGCGCCAGCAGCCAAGCGCGGGGGGGTTACTACAATGAGCAGTTCTTC. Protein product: CASSQARGGYYNEQFF.

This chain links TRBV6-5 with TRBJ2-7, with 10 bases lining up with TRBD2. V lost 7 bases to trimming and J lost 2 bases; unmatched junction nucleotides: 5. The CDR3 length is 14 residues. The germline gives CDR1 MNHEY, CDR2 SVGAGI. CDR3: CASTRTSGAYEQYF. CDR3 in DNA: TGTGCCAGCACCAGGACTAGCGGAGCCTACGAGCAGTACTTC.

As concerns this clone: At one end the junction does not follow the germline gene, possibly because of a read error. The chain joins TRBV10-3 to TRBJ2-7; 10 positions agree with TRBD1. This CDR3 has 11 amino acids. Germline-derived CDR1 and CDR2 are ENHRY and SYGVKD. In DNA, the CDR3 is TGCGACCGGGACAGGGGCTACGAGCAGTACTTC. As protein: CDRDRGYEQYF.

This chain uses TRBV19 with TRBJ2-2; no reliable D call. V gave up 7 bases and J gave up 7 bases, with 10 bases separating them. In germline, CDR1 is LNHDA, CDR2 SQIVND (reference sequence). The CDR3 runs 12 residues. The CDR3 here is CASTLSYGELFF. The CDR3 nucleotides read TGTGCCAGTACTCTTAGTTACGGGGAGCTGTTTTTT.

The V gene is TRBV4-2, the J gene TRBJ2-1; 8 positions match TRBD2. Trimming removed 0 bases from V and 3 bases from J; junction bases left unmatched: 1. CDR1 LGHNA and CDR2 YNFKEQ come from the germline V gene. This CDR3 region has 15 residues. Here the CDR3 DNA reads TGTGCCAGCAGCCAAGAAACTAGCGGCTACAATGAGCAGTTCTTC. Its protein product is CASSQETSGYNEQFF.

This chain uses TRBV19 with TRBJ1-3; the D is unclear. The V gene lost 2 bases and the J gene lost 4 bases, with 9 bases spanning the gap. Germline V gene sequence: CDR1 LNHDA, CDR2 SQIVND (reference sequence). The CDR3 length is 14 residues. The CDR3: CASSIRRPGNTIYF. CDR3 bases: TGTGCCAGTAGTATACGCAGGCCCGGAAACACCATATATTTT. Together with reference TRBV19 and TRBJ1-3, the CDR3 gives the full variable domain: DGGITQSPKYLFRKEGQNVTLSCEQNLNHDAMYWYRQDPGQGLRLIYYSQIVNDFQKGDIAEGYSVSREKKESFPLTVTSAQKNPTAFYLCASSIRRPGNTIYFGEGSWLTVV.

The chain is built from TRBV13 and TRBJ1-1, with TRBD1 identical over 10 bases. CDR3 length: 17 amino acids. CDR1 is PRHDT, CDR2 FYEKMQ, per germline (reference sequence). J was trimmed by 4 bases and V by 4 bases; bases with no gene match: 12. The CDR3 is CASSYDRGQGGVTEAFF. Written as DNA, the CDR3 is TGTGCCAGCAGCTACGACAGGGGGCAAGGGGGAGTCACTGAAGCTTTCTTT.

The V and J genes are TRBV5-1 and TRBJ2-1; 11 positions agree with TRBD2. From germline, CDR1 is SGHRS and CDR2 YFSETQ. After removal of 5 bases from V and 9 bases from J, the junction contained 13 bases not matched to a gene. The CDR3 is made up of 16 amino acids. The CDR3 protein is CASRDLTSGSSSEQFF. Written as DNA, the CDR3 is TGCGCCAGCAGAGATCTCACTAGCGGGAGCTCGAGTGAGCAGTTCTTC.

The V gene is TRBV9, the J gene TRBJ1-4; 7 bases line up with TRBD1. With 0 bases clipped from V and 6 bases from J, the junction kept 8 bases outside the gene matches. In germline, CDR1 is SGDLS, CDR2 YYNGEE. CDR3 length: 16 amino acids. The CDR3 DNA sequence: TGTGCCAGCAGCGTAGGGGTTGCAGGGGGTGATGAAAAACTGTTTTTT. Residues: CASSVGVAGGDEKLFF.

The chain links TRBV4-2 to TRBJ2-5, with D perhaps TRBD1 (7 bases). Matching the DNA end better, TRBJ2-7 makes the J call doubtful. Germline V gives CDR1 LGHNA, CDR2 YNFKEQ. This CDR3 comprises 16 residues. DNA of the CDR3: TGTGCCAGCAGCCGGGGGGAAGGGGGCCGGTCCTACGAGCAGTACTTC. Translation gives CASSRGEGGRSYEQYF.

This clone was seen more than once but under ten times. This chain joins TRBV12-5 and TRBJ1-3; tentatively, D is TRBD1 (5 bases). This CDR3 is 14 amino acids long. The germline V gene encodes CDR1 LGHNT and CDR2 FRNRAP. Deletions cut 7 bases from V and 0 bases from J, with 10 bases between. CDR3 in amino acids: CASEDSNSGNTIYF. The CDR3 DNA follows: TGTGCTAGTGAAGACAGTAACTCTGGAAACACCATATATTTT.